This T cell receptor (beta chain) was sequenced in a study of blood T cell repertoires in COVID-19. In the original analysis: Amplification of reference gene primers was used by the study to estimate nucleated cell counts. Measured with immunoSEQ multiplex PCR; TCRdb has only the in-frame clones, and not every one. D and trimming were read from the DNA, whereas the V and J calls and clone size are those reported in that table. This table has about 140,000 clones, about 82% appearing once. The TCR was taken from an older woman with acute or convalescent COVID-19. Material: peripheral blood.

The CDR3: CASSLVGQGTYEQYF. The DNA for the CDR3 is TGTGCCAGCAGCTTAGTTGGCCAGGGCACCTACGAGCAGTACTTC. The chain uses TRBV7-2 and TRBJ2-7, with D possibly being TRBD1 (5 bases). This CDR3 comprises 15 residues. The V end was cut by 1 base, the J end by 2 bases, with 12 bases between. Germline-derived CDR1 and CDR2 are SGHTA and FQGNSA.